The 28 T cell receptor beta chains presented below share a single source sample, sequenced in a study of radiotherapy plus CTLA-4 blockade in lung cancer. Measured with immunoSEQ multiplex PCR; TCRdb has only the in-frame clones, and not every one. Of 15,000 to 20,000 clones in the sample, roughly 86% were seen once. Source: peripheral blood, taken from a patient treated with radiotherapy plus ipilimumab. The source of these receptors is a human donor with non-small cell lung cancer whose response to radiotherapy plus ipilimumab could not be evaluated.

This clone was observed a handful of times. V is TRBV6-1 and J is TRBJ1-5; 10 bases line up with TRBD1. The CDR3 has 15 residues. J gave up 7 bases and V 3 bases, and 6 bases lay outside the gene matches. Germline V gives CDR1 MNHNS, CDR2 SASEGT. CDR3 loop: CASSDLGQGRQPQHF. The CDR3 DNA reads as TGTGCCAGCAGTGATTTGGGACAGGGGAGACAGCCCCAGCATTTT.

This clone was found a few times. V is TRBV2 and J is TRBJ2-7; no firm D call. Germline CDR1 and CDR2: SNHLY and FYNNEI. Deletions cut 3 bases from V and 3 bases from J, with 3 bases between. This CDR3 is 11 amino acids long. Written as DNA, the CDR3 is TGTGCCAGCAGTGACAGCTACGAGCAGTACTTC. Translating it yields CASSDSYEQYF.

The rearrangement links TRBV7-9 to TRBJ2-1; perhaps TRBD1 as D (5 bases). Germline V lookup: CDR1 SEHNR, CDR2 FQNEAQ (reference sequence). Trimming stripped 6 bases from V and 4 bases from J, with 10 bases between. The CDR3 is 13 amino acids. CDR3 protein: CASSPDSYNEQFF. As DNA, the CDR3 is TGTGCCAGCAGTCCCGACAGTTACAATGAGCAGTTCTTC.

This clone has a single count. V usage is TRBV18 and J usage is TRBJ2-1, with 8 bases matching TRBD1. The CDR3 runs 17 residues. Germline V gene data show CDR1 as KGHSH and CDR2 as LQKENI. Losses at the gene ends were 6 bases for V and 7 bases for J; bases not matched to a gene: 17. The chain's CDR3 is CASSPGPATGVGNEQFF. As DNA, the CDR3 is TGTGCCAGCTCCCCGGGCCCGGCGACAGGGGTTGGGAATGAGCAGTTCTTC.

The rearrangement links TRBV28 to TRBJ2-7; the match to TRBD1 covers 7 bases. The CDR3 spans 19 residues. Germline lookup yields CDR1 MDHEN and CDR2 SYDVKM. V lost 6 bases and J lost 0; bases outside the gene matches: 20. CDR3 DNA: TGTGCCAGCAGCTCTCACGACAGGGACGCGGAGCTCGGCTCCTACGAGCAGTACTTC. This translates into CASSSHDRDAELGSYEQYF.

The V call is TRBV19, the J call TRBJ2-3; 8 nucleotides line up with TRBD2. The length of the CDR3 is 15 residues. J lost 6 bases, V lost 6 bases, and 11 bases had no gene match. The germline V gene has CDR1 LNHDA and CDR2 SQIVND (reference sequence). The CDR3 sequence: CASRLGRAGVDTQYF. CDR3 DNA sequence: TGTGCCAGTAGACTCGGGAGAGCGGGAGTCGATACGCAGTATTTT.

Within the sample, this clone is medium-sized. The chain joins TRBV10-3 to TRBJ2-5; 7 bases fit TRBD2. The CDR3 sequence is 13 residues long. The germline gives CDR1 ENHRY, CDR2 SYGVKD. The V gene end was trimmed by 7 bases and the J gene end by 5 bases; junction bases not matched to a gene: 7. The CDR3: CAIKEAGYETQYF. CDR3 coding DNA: TGTGCCATCAAAGAAGCGGGGTATGAGACCCAGTACTTC.

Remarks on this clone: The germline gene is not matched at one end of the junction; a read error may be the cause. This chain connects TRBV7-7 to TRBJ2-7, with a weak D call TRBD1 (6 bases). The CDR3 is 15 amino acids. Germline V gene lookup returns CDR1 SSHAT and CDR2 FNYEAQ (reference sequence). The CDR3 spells CASSPTEDSLFEQYF. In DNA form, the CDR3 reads TGTGCTAGCAGCCCTACCGAGGACAGCCTCTTCGAGCAGTACTTC.

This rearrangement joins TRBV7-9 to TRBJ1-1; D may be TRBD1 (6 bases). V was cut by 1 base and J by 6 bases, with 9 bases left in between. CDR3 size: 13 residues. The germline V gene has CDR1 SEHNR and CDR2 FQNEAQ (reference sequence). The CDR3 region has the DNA TGTGCCAGCAGCTTAGGGGGGCCCTCTGAAGCTTTCTTT. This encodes CASSLGGPSEAFF. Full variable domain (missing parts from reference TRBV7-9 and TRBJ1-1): DTGVSQNPRHKITKRGQNVTFRCDPISEHNRLYWYRQTLGQGPEFLTYFQNEAQLEKSRLLSDRFSAERPKGSFSTLEIQRTEQGDSAMYLCASSLGGPSEAFFGQGTRLTVV.

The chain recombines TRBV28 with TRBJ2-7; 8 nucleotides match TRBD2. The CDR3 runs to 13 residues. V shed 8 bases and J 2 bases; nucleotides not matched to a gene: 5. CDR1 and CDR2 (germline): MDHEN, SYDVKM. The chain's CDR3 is CASALSGAYEQYF. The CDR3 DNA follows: TGTGCCAGCGCCCTTAGCGGGGCCTACGAGCAGTACTTC.

The CDR3, as DNA: TGTGCCAGCTCATCAGCGACTAGGGCCTACAATGAGCAGTTCTTC. Its protein product is CASSSATRAYNEQFF. The rearrangement uses TRBV18 and TRBJ2-1; D possibly corresponds to TRBD2 (6 bases). The V end lost 5 bases, the J end lost 2 bases, and 13 bases lay between the germline ends. The CDR3 is 15 amino acids. From germline, CDR1 is KGHSH and CDR2 LQKENI.

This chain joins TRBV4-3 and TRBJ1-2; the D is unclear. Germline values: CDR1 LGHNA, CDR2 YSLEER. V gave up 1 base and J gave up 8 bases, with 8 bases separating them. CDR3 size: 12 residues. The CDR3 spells CASSQGGFGYTF. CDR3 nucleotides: TGCGCCAGCAGCCAAGGCGGTTTCGGCTACACCTTC.

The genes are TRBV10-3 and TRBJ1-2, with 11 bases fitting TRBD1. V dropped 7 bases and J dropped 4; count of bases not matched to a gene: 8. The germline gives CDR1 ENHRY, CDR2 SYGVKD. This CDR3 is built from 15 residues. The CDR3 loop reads CAIIGGQGGLYGYTF. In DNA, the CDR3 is TGTGCCATCATCGGGGGACAGGGGGGTCTCTATGGCTACACCTTC.

The CDR3 region is CASSEARRQANYGYTF. The CDR3 region has the DNA TGTGCCAGCAGTGAAGCGCGCCGACAAGCTAACTATGGCTACACCTTC. V usage is TRBV6-1 and J usage is TRBJ1-2; D is undetermined. The CDR3 sequence is 16 residues long. With 0 bases removed from V and 0 bases from J, the gap between germline ends came to 11 bases. In germline, CDR1 is MNHNS, CDR2 SASEGT.

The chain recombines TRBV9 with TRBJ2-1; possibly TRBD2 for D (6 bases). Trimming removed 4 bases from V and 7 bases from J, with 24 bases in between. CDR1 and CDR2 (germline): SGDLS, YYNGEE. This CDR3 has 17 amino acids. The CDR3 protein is CASSTWGLTGAENEQFF. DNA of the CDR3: TGTGCCAGCAGCACCTGGGGGTTAACGGGAGCGGAAAATGAGCAGTTCTTC.

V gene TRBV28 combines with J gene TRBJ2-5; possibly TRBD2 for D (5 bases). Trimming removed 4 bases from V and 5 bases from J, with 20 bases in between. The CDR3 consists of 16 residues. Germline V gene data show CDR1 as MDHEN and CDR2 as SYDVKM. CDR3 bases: TGTGCCAGCAGTTCCCTCGTCCCGGGAAGATATGAGACCCAGTACTTC. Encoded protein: CASSSLVPGRYETQYF.

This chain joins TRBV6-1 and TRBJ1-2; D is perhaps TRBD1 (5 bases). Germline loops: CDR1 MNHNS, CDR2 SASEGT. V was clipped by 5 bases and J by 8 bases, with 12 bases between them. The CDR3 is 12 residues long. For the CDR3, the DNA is TGTGCCAGCAGTAAACGGCGGACAGGCTACACCTTC. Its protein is CASSKRRTGYTF.

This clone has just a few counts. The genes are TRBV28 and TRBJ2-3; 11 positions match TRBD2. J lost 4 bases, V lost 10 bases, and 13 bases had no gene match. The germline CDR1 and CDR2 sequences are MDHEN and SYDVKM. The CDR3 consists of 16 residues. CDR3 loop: CATFPSVAGGPDTQYF. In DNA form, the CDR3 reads TGTGCCACCTTCCCTTCGGTAGCGGGGGGGCCAGATACGCAGTATTTT.

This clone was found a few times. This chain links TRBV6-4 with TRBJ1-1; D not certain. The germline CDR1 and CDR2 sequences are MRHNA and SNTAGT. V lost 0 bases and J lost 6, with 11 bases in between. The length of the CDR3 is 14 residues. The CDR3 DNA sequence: TGTGCCAGCAGTGACTCGTCCCTATCTCCTGAAGCTTTCTTT. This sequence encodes CASSDSSLSPEAFF.

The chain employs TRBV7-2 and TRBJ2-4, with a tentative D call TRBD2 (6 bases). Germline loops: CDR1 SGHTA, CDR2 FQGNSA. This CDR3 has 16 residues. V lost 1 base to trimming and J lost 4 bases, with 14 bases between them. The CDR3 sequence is CASSLDRTNRKNIQYF. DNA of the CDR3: TGTGCCAGCAGCTTAGATCGGACTAACCGTAAAAACATTCAGTACTTC.

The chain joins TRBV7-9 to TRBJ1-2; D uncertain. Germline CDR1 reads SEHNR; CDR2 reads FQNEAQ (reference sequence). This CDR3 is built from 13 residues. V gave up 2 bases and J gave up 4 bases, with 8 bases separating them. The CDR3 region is CASSLSFSYGYTF. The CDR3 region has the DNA TGTGCCAGCAGCTTATCTTTCAGCTATGGCTACACCTTC.

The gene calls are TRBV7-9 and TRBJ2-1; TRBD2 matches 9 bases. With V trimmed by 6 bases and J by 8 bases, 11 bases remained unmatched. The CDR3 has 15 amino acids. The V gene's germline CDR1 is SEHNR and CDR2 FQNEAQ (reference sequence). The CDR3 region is CASSRGTSSNHEQFF. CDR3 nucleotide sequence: TGTGCCAGCAGTCGGGGGACTAGCTCAAATCATGAGCAGTTCTTC.

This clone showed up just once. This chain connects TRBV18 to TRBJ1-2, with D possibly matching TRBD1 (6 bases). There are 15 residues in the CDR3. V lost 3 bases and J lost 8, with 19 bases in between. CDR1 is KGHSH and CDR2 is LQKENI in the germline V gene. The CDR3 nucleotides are TGTGCCAGCTCACCGAACCGGGACACCCCCTCAGGCTACACCTTC. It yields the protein CASSPNRDTPSGYTF.

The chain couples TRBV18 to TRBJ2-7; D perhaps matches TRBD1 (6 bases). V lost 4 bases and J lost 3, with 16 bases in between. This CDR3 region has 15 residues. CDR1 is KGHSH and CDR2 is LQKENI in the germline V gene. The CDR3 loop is CASSLQGTEGYEQYF. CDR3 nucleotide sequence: TGTGCCAGCTCACTCCAGGGGACGGAAGGCTACGAGCAGTACTTC. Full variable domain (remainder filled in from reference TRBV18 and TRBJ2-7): NAGVMQNPRHLVRRRGQEARLRCSPMKGHSHVYWYRQLPEEGLKFMVYLQKENIIDESGMPKERFSAEFPKEGPSILRIQQVVRGDSAAYFCASSLQGTEGYEQYFGPGTRLTVT.

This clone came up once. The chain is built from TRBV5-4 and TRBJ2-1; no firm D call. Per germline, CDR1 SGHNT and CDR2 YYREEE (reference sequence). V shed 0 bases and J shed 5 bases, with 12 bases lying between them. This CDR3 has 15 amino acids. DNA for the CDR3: TGTGCCAGCAGCTTGGTAGGTCTAGGTGACAATGAGCAGTTCTTC. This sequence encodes CASSLVGLGDNEQFF.

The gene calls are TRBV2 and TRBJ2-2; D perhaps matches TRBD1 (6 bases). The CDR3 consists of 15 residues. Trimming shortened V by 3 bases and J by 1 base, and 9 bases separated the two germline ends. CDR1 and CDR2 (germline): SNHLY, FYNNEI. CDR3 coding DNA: TGTGCCAGCAGTGACCCGACAGGGAACACCGGGGAGCTGTTTTTT. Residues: CASSDPTGNTGELFF.

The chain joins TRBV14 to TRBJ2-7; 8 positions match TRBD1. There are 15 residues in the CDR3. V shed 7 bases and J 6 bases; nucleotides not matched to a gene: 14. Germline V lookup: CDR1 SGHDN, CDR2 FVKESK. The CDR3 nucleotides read TGTGCCAGCAACCCCTCCGGGACAGGTATTCTCGAGCAGTACTTC. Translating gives CASNPSGTGILEQYF. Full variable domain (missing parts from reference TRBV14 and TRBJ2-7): EAGVTQFPSHSVIEKGQTVTLRCDPISGHDNLYWYRRVMGKEIKFLLHFVKESKQDESGMPNNRFLAERTGGTYSTLKVQPAELEDSGVYFCASNPSGTGILEQYFGPGTRLTVT.

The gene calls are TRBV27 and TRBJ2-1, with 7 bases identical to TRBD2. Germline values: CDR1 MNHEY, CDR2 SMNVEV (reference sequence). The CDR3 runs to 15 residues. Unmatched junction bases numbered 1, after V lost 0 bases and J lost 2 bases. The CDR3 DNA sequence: TGTGCCAGCAGTTTATCAGCGGGAACCTACAATGAGCAGTTCTTC. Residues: CASSLSAGTYNEQFF.